Presented here are 3 T cell receptor beta chains from one specimen sequenced in a study of human T cells and chemical hapten exposure (dated by TCRdb to the early 2020s). The time point label, as the study defines it: healthy volunteer bleed at 6 weeks. Total RNA was isolated from unfractionated whole blood collected in Tempus Blood RNA tubes. To prepare the library, RACE was applied. Sequencing took place on a NextSeq 500. TCRdb handled the public reads itself, with Q25 trimming in fastp and clone calling in MiXCR, and kept productive beta chains. Rows with a matching CDR3 protein are joined into one entry that keeps the most common DNA and genes. For this sample there are tens of thousands of distinct CDR3 sequences; roughly 5% appear just once. The ten largest account for 9.5% to 15% of the sample. Sequenced sample: whole blood. Source of these receptors: a human donor in good health. Some clones in this sample may be carry-over from other donors' samples.

V is TRBV7-9 and J is TRBJ2-1; 11 positions match TRBD1. Germline V lookup: CDR1 SEHNR, CDR2 FQNEAQ (reference sequence). The V and J ends lost 5 bases and 7 bases, in that order; junction bases with no gene match: 7. The CDR3 length is 15 residues. CDR3 region: CASSRTGGSVNEQFF. In nucleotides, the CDR3 is TGTGCCAGCAGCCGGACAGGGGGCAGTGTTAATGAGCAGTTCTTC.

CDR3 in DNA: TGCGCCAGCAGGGAAGGGGCTACCACTGAAGCTTTCTTT. It yields the protein CASREGATTEAFF. The rearrangement links TRBV5-1 to TRBJ1-1, with D possibly being TRBD1 (5 bases). Germline V gene lookup returns CDR1 SGHRS and CDR2 YFSETQ. Trimming stripped 5 bases from V and 4 bases from J, with 12 bases between. The CDR3 is 13 amino acids.

Many counts were recorded for this clonotype. The rearrangement joins TRBV5-1 to TRBJ2-3; TRBD1 aligns across 12 bases. Germline values: CDR1 SGHRS, CDR2 YFSETQ. There are 16 residues in the CDR3. V shed 6 bases and J 5 bases; nucleotides not matched to a gene: 10. For the CDR3, the DNA is TGCGCCAGCAAAATACCGGGACAGGGGGCTGAAGATACGCAGTATTTT. Protein product: CASKIPGQGAEDTQYF.